This T cell receptor beta chain was observed in a study of cytomegalovirus exposure and HLA in healthy donors. Deletions cut 3 bases from V and 1 base from J, with 9 bases between. Germline CDR1 and CDR2: LNHDA and SQIVND (reference sequence). CDR3 length: 14 amino acids. The PCR was carried out with 60 Vbeta primers and 13 Jbeta primers. Sequenced by immunoSEQ multiplex PCR; TCRdb stores in-frame clones only, minus some. The table records some 71,000 clones, less than 75% of them present only once. The TCR sequence derives from a man aged 40-49 years in good health and CMV-seropositive. Sequencing was carried out using PBMCs. The chain combines TRBV19 with TRBJ1-1; D may be TRBD1 (6 bases). The CDR3: CASSIRGRNTEAFF. CDR3 nucleotide sequence: TGTGCCAGTAGTATCAGGGGTAGGAACACTGAAGCTTTCTTT.